A single sample is the source of the 23 T cell receptor beta chains below, sequenced in a study of blood T cells in healthy people across ages. It was with a sample-barcoded 5' primer and a J-beta primer mix that a second PCR of about 6 to 11 cycles was run. In TCRdb, the 5' RACE reads were re-called with MiXCR into one record per CDR3 protein. The profile covers about 1 million distinct CDR3 sequences, with around 45% appearing a single time and about 20% taken by the ten largest. What was sequenced was blood. These receptors originate from a woman aged 60-70 years in good health.

The CDR3 region has the DNA TGTGCCAGCAGGGACAGGACTTCCTATGGCTACACCTTC. It codes for CASRDRTSYGYTF. The chain joins TRBV6-5 to TRBJ1-2, with 7 bases lining up with TRBD1. This CDR3 region has 13 residues. Germline assignment: CDR1 MNHEY and CDR2 SVGAGI. J gave up 4 bases and V 6 bases, and 5 bases lay outside the gene matches.

This clonotype was observed once. The CDR3 DNA follows: TGTGCCAGTATGAAGCGGAGCACAGATACGCAGTATTTT. Its protein product is CASMKRSTDTQYF. V is TRBV19 and J is TRBJ2-3; D may be TRBD2 (5 bases). CDR1 is LNHDA and CDR2 is SQIVND in the germline V gene (reference sequence). The CDR3 has 13 residues. Trimming pared 7 bases from V and 0 bases from J, leaving 8 bases between.

The genes are TRBV6-2 or TRBV6-3 and TRBJ2-1; 8 nucleotides line up with TRBD1. CDR3 length equals 14 residues. Trimming removed 6 bases from V and 9 bases from J; junction bases left unmatched: 10. The germline V gene encodes CDR1 MNHEY and CDR2 SVGEGT. CDR3 nucleotide sequence: TGTGCCAGCAGGCAGGACAGGGCATTGAGTGAGCAGTTCTTC. Protein product: CASRQDRALSEQFF.

The chain carries TRBV13 and TRBJ2-1; TRBD2 matches 11 bases. The CDR3 covers 16 residues. V shed 4 bases, J shed 6 bases, and the junction held 8 bases outside the gene matches. Germline values: CDR1 PRHDT, CDR2 FYEKMQ (reference sequence). CDR3 coding DNA: TGTGCCAGCAGCTCCAGACTAGCGGGACACCCCAATGAGCAGTTCTTC. This codes for CASSSRLAGHPNEQFF.

CDR3 loop: CATAAYGYTF. For the CDR3, the DNA is TGTGCCACCGCGGCCTATGGCTACACCTTC. This sequence joins TRBV7-9 and TRBJ1-2; D call uncertain. The CDR3 spans 10 residues. Trimming shortened V by 10 bases and J by 4 bases, and 7 bases separated the two germline ends. Germline V CDR1 and CDR2: SEHNR, FQNEAQ (reference sequence).

Concerning this clonotype: A clone one base away is much larger, so this may be a read error. The chain couples TRBV15 to TRBJ2-3, with D uncertain. The CDR3 runs to 13 residues. The V gene lost 1 base and the J gene lost 4 bases, with 6 bases spanning the gap. Germline V gene lookup returns CDR1 LNHNV and CDR2 YYDKDF (reference sequence). The CDR3 DNA reads TGTGCCACCAGCAGAGGTCACGCAGATACGCAGTATTTT. As protein: CATSRGHADTQYF.

This clonotype was observed a few times. J is TRBJ1-2 and V is TRBV6-5, with 11 bases aligning to TRBD1. The CDR3 contains 14 residues. CDR1 and CDR2 from the germline V gene are MNHEY and SVGAGI. J gave up 7 bases and V 7 bases, and 8 bases lay outside the gene matches. The CDR3 sequence is CASNPGQGAIGYTF. The CDR3 DNA reads as TGTGCCAGCAACCCCGGACAGGGGGCAATTGGCTACACCTTC.

The V call is TRBV20-1, the J call TRBJ2-5, with 11 bases identical to TRBD2. Per the germline V gene, CDR1 is DFQATT and CDR2 is SNEGSKA (reference sequence). V gave up 7 bases and J gave up 2 bases; unmatched junction bases: 9. The CDR3 is made up of 15 amino acids. This CDR3 reads CSVKPGLAGQETQYF. The CDR3 DNA reads as TGCAGTGTTAAACCCGGACTAGCGGGTCAAGAGACCCAGTACTTC.

This rearrangement joins TRBV5-1 to TRBJ1-1; a weak D match, TRBD1 (5 bases). The CDR3 runs 14 residues. CDR1 is SGHRS, CDR2 YFSETQ, per germline. The V gene lost 0 bases and the J gene lost 7 bases, with 13 bases spanning the gap. The CDR3 coding sequence is TGCGCCAGCAGCTTGGGATCCGACAGTTATGAAGCTTTCTTT. This gives the protein CASSLGSDSYEAFF.

V and J are TRBV12-3 or TRBV12-4 and TRBJ2-3; 8 nucleotides line up with TRBD2. This CDR3 is built from 14 residues. The J segment lost 13 bases and the V segment lost 2 bases, leaving 11 bases of the junction unmatched. The CDR3 DNA reads TGTGCCAGCAGTTTAAGTGCGGGAGGTTTTTCTGAGTATTTT. It translates to CASSLSAGGFSEYF.

This clonotype was recorded a few times. The chain uses TRBV29-1 and TRBJ1-1; no firm D call. CDR1 and CDR2 from the germline V gene are SQVTM and ANQGSEA. The CDR3 extends over 13 amino acids. V lost 3 bases to trimming and J lost 1 base, with 9 bases between them. CDR3 protein: CSVEYSWNTEAFF. Written as DNA, the CDR3 is TGCAGCGTTGAGTACTCCTGGAACACTGAAGCTTTCTTT. Together with reference TRBV29-1 and TRBJ1-1, the CDR3 gives the full variable domain: SAVISQKPSRDICQRGTSLTIQCQVDSQVTMMFWYRQQPGQSLTLIATANQGSEATYESGFVIDKFPISRPNLTFSTLTVSNMSPEDSSIYLCSVEYSWNTEAFFGQGTRLTVV.

The gene calls are TRBV30 and TRBJ2-4; perhaps D is TRBD1 or TRBD2 (6 bases each). Matching the DNA end better, TRBJ2-7 makes the J call doubtful. The CDR3 is 15 residues long. Germline assignment: CDR1 GTSNPN and CDR2 SVGIG (reference sequence). The CDR3 DNA sequence: TGTGCCTGGACTAAACGAGGGGGGATGCACTACGAGCAGTACTTC. The encoded protein is CAWTKRGGMHYEQYF.

This clonotype was seen more than once but under ten times. This rearrangement joins TRBV15 to TRBJ2-5; D is uncertain. In germline, CDR1 is LNHNV, CDR2 YYDKDF (reference sequence). This CDR3 region has 15 residues. V shed 0 bases and J shed 0 bases, with 8 bases lying between them. In DNA form, the CDR3 reads TGTGCCACCAGCAGAGATCTGGCGGACCAAGAGACCCAGTACTTC. This translates into CATSRDLADQETQYF.

This clonotype appeared a few times. The V and J genes are TRBV7-9 and TRBJ2-3; the D is unclear. In germline, CDR1 is SEHNR, CDR2 FQNEAQ (reference sequence). The V gene lost 2 bases and the J gene lost 6 bases, with 9 bases spanning the gap. This CDR3 is built from 13 residues. The CDR3 sequence: CASSLNTPDTQYF. DNA of the CDR3: TGTGCCAGCAGCTTAAATACTCCTGATACGCAGTATTTT.

V gene TRBV20-1 combines with J gene TRBJ2-3; the match to TRBD2 covers 11 bases. The V gene's germline CDR1 is DFQATT and CDR2 SNEGSKA (reference sequence). The CDR3 is 15 amino acids. Trimming cost V 2 bases and J 8 bases; bases outside gene matches: 9. The CDR3 is CSARTTSGGAGTQYF. The CDR3 DNA is TGCAGTGCTAGAACTACTAGCGGGGGAGCGGGTACGCAGTATTTT.

This clonotype was detected a few times. The chain combines TRBV6-6 with TRBJ2-6; D is uncertain. The CDR3 length is 15 residues. From germline, CDR1 is MNHNY and CDR2 SVGAGI (reference sequence). Between the trimmed V and J ends, which lost 4 bases and 4 bases, there was a span of 11 bases. The CDR3 protein is CASSWPTAGANVLTF. In nucleotides, the CDR3 is TGTGCCAGCAGTTGGCCCACGGCGGGGGCCAACGTCCTGACTTTC.

This clonotype was observed a few times. This rearrangement joins TRBV29-1 to TRBJ1-4; perhaps TRBD1 as D (5 bases). The germline gives CDR1 SQVTM, CDR2 ANQGSEA. The CDR3 spans 13 residues. V lost 4 bases to trimming and J lost 3 bases, with 9 bases between them. The CDR3 DNA is TGCAGCGTTGGGGGGACGGCTAATGAAAAACTGTTTTTT. Translation gives CSVGGTANEKLFF.

This rearrangement joins TRBV20-1 to TRBJ1-4, with a weak D call TRBD1 (6 bases). The CDR3 has 12 residues. Germline V gene data show CDR1 as DFQATT and CDR2 as SNEGSKA (reference sequence). The DNA for the CDR3 is TGCAGAGCGGGACACCCGAATGAAAAACTGTTTTTT. As protein: CRAGHPNEKLFF.

This chain joins TRBV12-3 or TRBV12-4 and TRBJ2-5; 8 bases are a match to TRBD1. CDR3 length: 15 amino acids. The V and J ends lost 2 bases and 7 bases, in that order; junction bases with no gene match: 9. The CDR3 region has the DNA TGTGCCAGCAGTTTACTGGGACAGGCCTTGGGGACCCAGTACTTC. It codes for CASSLLGQALGTQYF.

The J gene is TRBJ2-1, the V gene TRBV5-1, with 11 bases aligning to TRBD2. The CDR3 runs to 16 residues. Germline CDR1 reads SGHRS; CDR2 reads YFSETQ. Losses at the gene ends were 4 bases for V and 7 bases for J; bases not matched to a gene: 10. Written as DNA, the CDR3 is TGCGCCAGCAGCGGGGCCACTAGCGGGGGACGGAATGAGCAGTTCTTC. Encoded protein: CASSGATSGGRNEQFF.

The chain recombines TRBV28 with TRBJ2-1, with 7 bases aligning to TRBD2. Germline V gives CDR1 MDHEN, CDR2 SYDVKM. With V trimmed by 6 bases and J by 9 bases, 11 bases remained unmatched. The CDR3 covers 14 residues. The CDR3 here is CASSWGGTYAEQFF. CDR3 nucleotide sequence: TGTGCCAGCAGCTGGGGGGGGACGTACGCTGAGCAGTTCTTC. Supplemented by reference TRBV28 and TRBJ2-1, the full variable domain reads DVKVTQSSRYLVKRTGEKVFLECVQDMDHENMFWYRQDPGLGLRLIYFSYDVKMKEKGDIPEGYSVSREKKERFSLILESASTNQTSMYLCASSWGGTYAEQFFGPGTRLTVL.

This clonotype was detected only a few times. One end of the junction does not line up with germline, which may come from a read error. The J gene is TRBJ2-1, the V gene TRBV27, with a tentative D call TRBD1 (6 bases). CDR1 MNHEY and CDR2 SMNVEV come from the germline V gene (reference sequence). The CDR3 spans 14 residues. The CDR3 coding sequence is TGTGCCTGCAGTATCACAGGGAACTCGGTTGAGCAGTTCTTC. It translates to CACSITGNSVEQFF.

A few counts support this clonotype. V is TRBV14 and J is TRBJ2-7; D not certain. This CDR3 comprises 9 residues. V dropped 6 bases and J dropped 5 bases, with 2 bases sitting between them. Germline CDR1 reads SGHDN; CDR2 reads FVKESK. The CDR3 region has the DNA TGTGCCAGCAGGGACGAGCAGTACTTC. As protein: CASRDEQYF.